This T cell receptor beta chain was identified during a study of cytomegalovirus exposure and HLA in healthy donors. The PCR used 60 Vbeta and 13 Jbeta primers. TCRdb keeps only in-frame clones here, not all; method: immunoSEQ multiplex PCR. The sample yields about 120,000 clones, approximately 72% seen once. The sequenced material came from PBMCs. The TCR originated in a man between 60 and 70 years old in good health and CMV-seropositive.

The CDR3 DNA follows: TGTGCCAGCAGCTGGACTAGCGGAACCACAGATACGCAGTATTTT. It translates to CASSWTSGTTDTQYF. V and J are TRBV9 and TRBJ2-3; the match to TRBD2 covers 10 bases. CDR1 SGDLS and CDR2 YYNGEE come from the germline V gene. This CDR3 contains 15 residues. V shed 4 bases, J shed 2 bases, and the junction held 4 bases outside the gene matches.